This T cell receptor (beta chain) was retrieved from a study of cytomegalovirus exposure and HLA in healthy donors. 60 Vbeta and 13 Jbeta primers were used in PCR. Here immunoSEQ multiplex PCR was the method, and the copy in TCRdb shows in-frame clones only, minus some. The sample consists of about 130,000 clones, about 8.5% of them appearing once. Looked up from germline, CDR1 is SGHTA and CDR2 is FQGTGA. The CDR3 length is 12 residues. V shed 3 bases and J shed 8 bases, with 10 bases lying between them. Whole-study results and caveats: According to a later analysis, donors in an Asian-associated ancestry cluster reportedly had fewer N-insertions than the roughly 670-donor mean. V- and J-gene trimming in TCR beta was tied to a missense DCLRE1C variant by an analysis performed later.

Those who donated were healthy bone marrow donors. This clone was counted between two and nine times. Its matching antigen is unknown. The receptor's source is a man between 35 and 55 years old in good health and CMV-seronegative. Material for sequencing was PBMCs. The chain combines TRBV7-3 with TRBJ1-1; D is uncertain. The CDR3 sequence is CASSFGLAEAFF. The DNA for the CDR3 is TGTGCCAGCAGCTTTGGGCTCGCCGAAGCTTTCTTT. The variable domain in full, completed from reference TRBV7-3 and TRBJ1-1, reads GAGVSQTPSNKVTEKGKYVELRCDPISGHTALYWYRQSLGQGPEFLIYFQGTGAADDSGLPNDRFFAVRPEGSVSTLKIQRTERGDSAVYLCASSFGLAEAFFGQGTRLTVV.